A single sample is the source of the 24 T cell receptor beta chains below, sequenced in a study of T cell changes during pregnancy in multiple sclerosis. Profiling relied on immunoSEQ multiplex PCR, and the TCRdb table lists in-frame clones only, not all of them. The table lists roughly 40,000 clones, 75% to 95% of them singletons. The sequencing here drew on CD4+ T cells from peripheral blood mononuclear cells, taken after pregnancy. The receptor source for this set is a female donor in good health, enrolled as a control in a pregnancy study.

The chain has TRBV18 and TRBJ1-2; D is unclear. Germline V gene lookup returns CDR1 KGHSH and CDR2 LQKENI. This CDR3 is built from 14 residues. The germline V and J ends were trimmed by 2 bases and 6 bases, with 13 bases remaining between them. Written as DNA, the CDR3 is TGTGCCAGCTCACCAGACGTCAGGATGAATGGCTACACCTTC. Its protein is CASSPDVRMNGYTF.

The gene calls are TRBV19 and TRBJ2-1; the match to TRBD2 covers 8 bases. The CDR3 contains 18 residues. The germline CDR1 and CDR2 sequences are LNHDA and SQIVND (reference sequence). V lost 6 bases, J lost 6 bases, and 19 bases stayed unmatched. The CDR3 protein is CASRLYGSGSRGGNEQFF. CDR3 DNA: TGTGCCAGTAGGCTTTACGGCTCAGGGAGCCGGGGGGGCAATGAGCAGTTCTTC.

Here the CDR3 reads CASAKSSYEQYF. The CDR3 nucleotides are TGTGCCTCCGCGAAAAGCTCCTACGAGCAGTACTTC. V gene TRBV28 combines with J gene TRBJ2-7; D remains ambiguous. This CDR3 region has 12 residues. Germline V lookup: CDR1 MDHEN, CDR2 SYDVKM. V was cut by 11 bases and J by 0 bases, with 11 bases left in between.

The V gene is TRBV30, the J gene TRBJ1-2; D not certain. The CDR3 loop spans 13 amino acids. V shed 0 bases and J shed 7 bases, with 12 bases lying between them. From germline, CDR1 is GTSNPN and CDR2 SVGIG (reference sequence). Written as DNA, the CDR3 is TGTGCCTGGAGTGTTGTCCACAGTGCTGGCTACACCTTC. The encoded protein is CAWSVVHSAGYTF.

The DNA for the CDR3 is TGTGCCAGCAGCTTATTTAGCGGTTCGAGCACAGATACGCAGTATTTT. This codes for CASSLFSGSSTDTQYF. The chain joins TRBV5-4 to TRBJ2-3, with a possible D match to TRBD2 (6 bases). V was shortened by 2 bases and J by 0 bases, with 13 bases between the two germline ends. The CDR3 covers 16 residues. The V gene's germline CDR1 is SGHNT and CDR2 YYREEE (reference sequence).

The rearrangement joins TRBV18 to TRBJ1-1, with D uncertain. The CDR3 contains 13 residues. Per the germline V gene, CDR1 is KGHSH and CDR2 is LQKENI. The V end lost 3 bases, the J end lost 5 bases, and 10 bases lay between the germline ends. CDR3 sequence (DNA): TGTGCCAGCTCACCTGCGCCACAGACTGAAGCTTTCTTT. Its translation is CASSPAPQTEAFF.

The sample holds one count of this clone. CDR3 nucleotides: TGTGCCAGCAGCACTGAGGCGAACACCGGGGAGCTGTTTTTT. This sequence encodes CASSTEANTGELFF. The V call is TRBV5-4, the J call TRBJ2-2; D remains unclear. Trimming stripped 4 bases from V and 0 bases from J, with 7 bases between. This CDR3 region has 14 residues. CDR1 is SGHNT and CDR2 is YYREEE in the germline V gene (reference sequence).

This sequence joins TRBV28 and TRBJ2-7; 9 bases are shared with TRBD1. The CDR3 extends over 15 amino acids. CDR1 is MDHEN, CDR2 SYDVKM, per germline. V was clipped by 5 bases and J by 1 base; unmatched bases: 6. Here the CDR3 DNA reads TGTGCCAGCAGTCGGACAGGGGCCCCTTCCTACGAGCAGTACTTC. This codes for CASSRTGAPSYEQYF.

This chain connects TRBV5-1 to TRBJ1-4, with 8 bases identical to TRBD1. This CDR3 region has 14 residues. With V trimmed by 2 bases and J by 5 bases, 2 bases remained unmatched. Per the germline V gene, CDR1 is SGHRS and CDR2 is YFSETQ. The CDR3 bases are TGCGCCAGCAGCTTACAGGGGGTAAATGAAAAACTGTTTTTT. It encodes CASSLQGVNEKLFF. Complete variable domain (other parts from reference TRBV5-1 and TRBJ1-4): KAGVTQTPRYLIKTRGQQVTLSCSPISGHRSVSWYQQTPGQGLQFLFEYFSETQRNKGNFPGRFSGRQFSNSRSEMNVSTLELGDSALYLCASSLQGVNEKLFFGSGTQLSVL.

V usage is TRBV6-1 and J usage is TRBJ2-3, with 11 nucleotides matching TRBD2. This CDR3 has 16 residues. The V gene end was trimmed by 2 bases and the J gene end by 6 bases; junction bases not matched to a gene: 7. The germline V gene encodes CDR1 MNHNS and CDR2 SASEGT. DNA for the CDR3: TGTGCCAGCAGTGAAAGGGTGGCTAGCGGGGGGGATACGCAGTATTTT. Amino acid sequence: CASSERVASGGDTQYF.

This clone was seen only once. The chain carries TRBV19 and TRBJ2-5, with 8 nucleotides matching TRBD1. J lost 3 bases, V lost 4 bases, and 7 bases had no gene match. The CDR3 loop spans 15 amino acids. In germline, CDR1 is LNHDA, CDR2 SQIVND (reference sequence). In nucleotides, the CDR3 is TGTGCCAGTAGTAGGCGACAGGGGTTTGAAGAGACCCAGTACTTC. Its protein product is CASSRRQGFEETQYF.

V and J are TRBV4-1 and TRBJ1-5; TRBD1 matches at 8 bases. V shed 3 bases and J 2 bases; nucleotides not matched to a gene: 12. CDR3 length: 18 amino acids. Germline CDR1 reads MGHRA; CDR2 reads YSYEKL. CDR3: CASSQTRTGRSGNQPQHF. Here the CDR3 DNA reads TGCGCCAGCAGCCAGACGAGGACAGGGAGGAGTGGCAATCAGCCCCAGCATTTT.

The gene calls are TRBV12-5 and TRBJ2-2; 7 bases agree with TRBD1. CDR1 is LGHNT and CDR2 is FRNRAP in the germline V gene. The CDR3 extends over 20 amino acids. The V and J ends lost 4 bases and 6 bases, in that order; junction bases with no gene match: 23. The CDR3 here is CASGSSPEQGKGIEAGELFF. CDR3 bases: TGTGCTAGTGGTTCCTCCCCGGAACAGGGGAAAGGGATAGAGGCCGGGGAGCTGTTTTTT. The complete variable domain, with remaining parts taken from reference TRBV12-5 and TRBJ2-2, reads DARVTQTPRHKVTEMGQEVTMRCQPILGHNTVFWYRQTMMQGLELLAYFRNRAPLDDSGMPKDRFSAEMPDATLATLKIQPSEPRDSAVYFCASGSSPEQGKGIEAGELFFGEGSRLTVL.

The rearrangement joins TRBV30 to TRBJ2-1, with 10 nucleotides matching TRBD2. CDR1 is GTSNPN, CDR2 SVGIG, per germline (reference sequence). With V trimmed by 0 bases and J by 9 bases, 5 bases remained unmatched. This CDR3 comprises 14 residues. The CDR3 spells CAWSVRLAGSEQFF. For the CDR3, the DNA is TGTGCCTGGAGTGTACGACTAGCGGGCTCTGAGCAGTTCTTC.

This chain joins TRBV5-4 and TRBJ2-1, with 9 bases matching TRBD1. This CDR3 has 17 amino acids. The ends lost 3 bases at V and 6 bases at J; junction bases unmatched: 13. Germline V lookup: CDR1 SGHNT, CDR2 YYREEE (reference sequence). The CDR3 nucleotides read TGTGCCAGCAGCTCAGAGACAGGGGGTAGCAGGGGCAATGAGCAGTTCTTC. Protein sequence: CASSSETGGSRGNEQFF.

The V and J genes are TRBV6-5 and TRBJ2-2, with a tentative D call TRBD2 (6 bases). Trimming took off 7 bases at V and 6 bases at J, with 12 bases between the two ends. CDR1 is MNHEY, CDR2 SVGAGI, per germline. There are 13 residues in the CDR3. The chain's CDR3 is CASNKPGAGELFF. DNA of the CDR3: TGTGCCAGCAACAAACCGGGGGCCGGGGAGCTGTTTTTT.

This clone was seen just once. This chain uses TRBV21-1 with TRBJ2-4; the table names TRBD2, a call not compared with the DNA. TRBV21-1 has pseudogene status. CDR3 length: 14 residues. Here the CDR3 reads CASSTGKAKNIQYF. The CDR3, as DNA: TGTGCCAGCAGCACGGGAAAAGCCAAAAACATTCAGTACTTC.

The rearrangement joins TRBV18 to TRBJ2-5; D perhaps matches TRBD2 (6 bases). The CDR3 runs to 13 residues. V was clipped by 2 bases and J by 3 bases, with 7 bases between them. The germline CDR1 and CDR2 sequences are KGHSH and LQKENI. The CDR3 DNA reads as TGTGCCAGCTCACCAGGGACTGAAGAGACCCAGTACTTC. This gives the protein CASSPGTEETQYF.

This chain connects TRBV18 to TRBJ2-7, with D tentatively TRBD2 (6 bases). Germline values: CDR1 KGHSH, CDR2 LQKENI. CDR3 length: 12 amino acids. Trimming shortened V by 3 bases and J by 4 bases, and 7 bases separated the two germline ends. In DNA, the CDR3 is TGTGCCAGCTCACCGGGACTGTACGAGCAGTACTTC. Translating gives CASSPGLYEQYF. The complete variable domain, with remaining parts taken from reference TRBV18 and TRBJ2-7, reads NAGVMQNPRHLVRRRGQEARLRCSPMKGHSHVYWYRQLPEEGLKFMVYLQKENIIDESGMPKERFSAEFPKEGPSILRIQQVVRGDSAAYFCASSPGLYEQYFGPGTRLTVT.

The V and J genes are TRBV4-3 and TRBJ2-5; D unclear. The CDR3 covers 15 residues. Germline CDR1 is LGHNA and CDR2 is YSLEER. Trimming cost V 0 bases and J 2 bases, with 10 bases left between them. CDR3 in amino acids: CASSQDWSLQETQYF. The CDR3 DNA is TGCGCCAGCAGCCAAGACTGGAGCCTACAAGAGACCCAGTACTTC.

The chain is built from TRBV20-1 and TRBJ2-1; possibly TRBD1 for D (5 bases). Germline V gene lookup returns CDR1 DFQATT and CDR2 SNEGSKA (reference sequence). The ends were cut back, 0 bases at V and 12 bases at J, with 9 bases in the middle. The CDR3 contains 11 residues. This chain's CDR3 is CSARDPRVQFF. The CDR3 nucleotides read TGCAGTGCTAGAGATCCCAGGGTGCAGTTCTTC.

The CDR3 bases are TGTGCCAGCAGTTTGAGGTCCGGGACCGGGGAGCTGTTTTTT. It translates to CASSLRSGTGELFF. The V call is TRBV28, the J call TRBJ2-2; D is unclear. Trimming left V 3 bases short and J 5 bases short, with 10 bases between. Per germline, CDR1 MDHEN and CDR2 SYDVKM. The CDR3 length is 14 residues.

J is TRBJ2-7 and V is TRBV14; 14 positions match TRBD2. The CDR3 covers 21 residues. The V and J ends lost 10 bases and 3 bases, in that order; junction bases with no gene match: 26. Per the germline V gene, CDR1 is SGHDN and CDR2 is FVKESK. CDR3 in amino acids: CATFPSGTSGRSACGVYEQYF. CDR3 coding DNA: TGTGCCACCTTCCCCTCCGGGACTAGCGGGAGATCAGCTTGTGGAGTCTACGAGCAGTACTTC.

This clone was picked up one time. V usage is TRBV27 and J usage is TRBJ1-4, with 7 bases matching TRBD1. The CDR3 totals 15 residues. Germline CDR1 reads MNHEY; CDR2 reads SMNVEV (reference sequence). V trimming: 5 bases; J trimming: 7 bases; junction bases outside the gene matches: 10. CDR3 sequence: CASSTGEAAGEKLFF. In nucleotides, the CDR3 is TGTGCCAGCAGTACAGGGGAGGCAGCGGGTGAAAAACTGTTTTTT.